This TCR beta chain emerged from a study of identical twins. General study results and limits: In zero-insertion analyses, partial confounding could arise from invariant MAIT and iNKT cells. For cord blood, abundant beta clonotypes had fewer insertions, unlike memory repertoires, which showed none. Excess sharing by twins proved weaker in beta out-of-frame sequences.

CDR1 and CDR2 from the germline V gene are MNHEY and SVGEGT. V dropped 0 bases and J dropped 0 bases, with 4 bases sitting between them. This CDR3 has 14 residues. Carrying unique molecular identifiers, the cDNA also gained a universal primer site through template switching. TCRdb passed the 5' RACE reads through MiXCR, listing each CDR3 protein once. The sample records roughly 710,000 distinct CDR3 sequences, roughly 6.2% being singletons. This clonotype was seen ten or more times. Its specificity is unknown. The sequencing input was naive T cells sorted from blood. This clonotype was sampled from a man in his late teens or twenties in good health. The chain combines TRBV6-2 or TRBV6-3 with TRBJ2-3; D remains ambiguous. The CDR3 sequence: CASSYSDSTDTQYF. In DNA, the CDR3 is TGTGCCAGCAGTTACTCGGACAGCACAGATACGCAGTATTTT.